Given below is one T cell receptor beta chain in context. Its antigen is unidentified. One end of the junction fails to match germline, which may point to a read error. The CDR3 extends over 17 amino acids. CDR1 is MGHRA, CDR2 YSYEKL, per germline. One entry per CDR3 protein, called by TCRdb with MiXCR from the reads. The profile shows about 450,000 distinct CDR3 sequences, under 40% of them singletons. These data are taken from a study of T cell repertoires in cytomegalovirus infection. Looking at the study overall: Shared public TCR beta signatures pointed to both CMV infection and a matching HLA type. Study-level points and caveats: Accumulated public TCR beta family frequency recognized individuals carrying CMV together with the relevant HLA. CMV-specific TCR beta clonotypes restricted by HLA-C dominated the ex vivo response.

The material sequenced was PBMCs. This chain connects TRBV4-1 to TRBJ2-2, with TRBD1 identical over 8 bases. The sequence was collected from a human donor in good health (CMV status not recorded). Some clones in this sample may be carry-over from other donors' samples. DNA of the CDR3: TGTGCCAGCAGCCAAGACGGTCAGGGGGCGAACCCCGGGGAGCTGTTTTTT. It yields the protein CASSQDGQGANPGELFF.